A selection of T cell receptor beta chains follows, all from one sample in a study of blood T cell repertoires in COVID-19. Method: immunoSEQ multiplex PCR; TCRdb's copy keeps in-frame clones and lacks some. The sample shows 200,000 to 250,000 clones, over 80% of them seen only once. The sample consisted of peripheral blood. The receptors here all came from a man aged 25-40 years with COVID-19, enrolled during active disease. The CDR3 runs from the conserved cysteine through the conserved F or W. D genes are given only for firm matches. Size values are once, few and many counts, or a class for expanded clones, and some rows have none.

CDR3 protein	CDR3 DNA	D gene	V gene	J gene	clone size
CASSPGALGLAGYNEQFF	TGTGCCAGCAGCCCGGGGGCCCTTGGACTAGCGGGTTACAATGAGCAGTTCTTC	TRBD2	TRBV11-2	TRBJ2-1	.
CSASKVAGGTDTQYF	TGCAGTGCTAGTAAGGTAGCGGGGGGCACAGATACGCAGTATTTT	TRBD2	TRBV20-1	TRBJ2-3	.
CASSVTGSANTEAFF	TGTGCCAGTAGTGTGACAGGGTCGGCGAACACTGAAGCTTTCTTT	TRBD1	TRBV19	TRBJ1-1	.
CSVGAGSSYEQYF	TGCAGCGTTGGGGCGGGGAGCTCCTACGAGCAGTACTTC	.	TRBV29-1	TRBJ2-7	.
CSASESSSYNSPLHF	TGCAGTGCTAGTGAGTCGAGCTCCTATAATTCACCCCTCCACTTT	.	TRBV20-1	TRBJ1-6	once
CAWSVGAGADKRGSNGYTF	TGTGCCTGGAGTGTAGGGGCAGGGGCGGATAAAAGGGGAAGTAATGGCTACACCTTC	.	TRBV30	TRBJ1-2	.
CSASDDRPYQPQHF	TGCAGTGCTAGTGACGACAGGCCTTATCAGCCCCAGCATTTT	.	TRBV20-1	TRBJ1-5	.
CASSLFNGGLAQGETQYF	TGCGCCAGCAGCTTGTTCAATGGGGGACTAGCGCAAGGAGAGACCCAGTACTTC	TRBD2	TRBV5-1	TRBJ2-5	.
CASRGDSLYNEQFF	TGTGCCAGCAGGGGGGACTCCCTCTACAATGAGCAGTTCTTC	.	TRBV6-5	TRBJ2-1	.
CASSLSWDSPNDSYEQYF	TGTGCCAGCAGTCTGAGCTGGGACAGCCCGAACGACTCCTACGAGCAGTACTTC	TRBD1	TRBV28	TRBJ2-7	.
CASSLSRGYVSPGTGGAGTEAFF	TGTGCCAGCAGTTTATCTAGGGGCTACGTATCTCCCGGGACAGGGGGCGCGGGCACTGAAGCTTTCTTT	TRBD1	TRBV27	TRBJ1-1	.
CASSSFWSGGFGQPQHF	TGTGCCAGCAGTTCCTTTTGGTCAGGGGGCTTCGGGCAGCCCCAGCATTTT	TRBD1	TRBV28	TRBJ1-5	.
CASSSYSGQGGKNTEAFF	TGTGCCAGCAGCTCTTACTCGGGACAGGGTGGAAAAAACACTGAAGCTTTCTTT	TRBD1	TRBV4-2	TRBJ1-1	.
CASSPAAGNPTYEQYF	TGCGCCAGCAGCCCAGCGGCGGGGAACCCTACCTACGAGCAGTACTTC	.	TRBV5-1	TRBJ2-7	.
CASSLGWGQGNPEAFF	TGTGCCAGCAGCTTAGGTTGGGGACAGGGGAATCCTGAAGCTTTCTTT	TRBD1	TRBV7-8	TRBJ1-1	.
CASSLRLAGPYNEQFF	TGTGCCAGCAGTTTGCGGCTAGCGGGTCCCTACAATGAGCAGTTCTTC	TRBD2	TRBV28	TRBJ2-1	.
CASSLGYRGLYNEQFF	TGTGCCAGCAGCTTAGGATACAGGGGATTGTACAATGAGCAGTTCTTC	TRBD1	TRBV7-2	TRBJ2-1	.
CASRVGQWQDYGYTF	TGTGCCAGCAGGGTGGGACAGTGGCAAGACTATGGCTACACCTTC	TRBD1	TRBV2	TRBJ1-2	.
CASSLAGTEGNTIYF	TGCGCCAGCAGCTTGGCCGGGACAGAAGGAAACACCATATATTTT	TRBD1	TRBV5-1	TRBJ1-3	.
CATTSSNTGELFF	TGTGCCACGACTAGCTCCAACACCGGGGAGCTGTTTTTT	TRBD2	TRBV7-9	TRBJ2-2	.
CASSLGTGDGYTF	TGTGCCAGCAGCCTAGGGACAGGGGATGGCTACACCTTC	TRBD1	TRBV7-9	TRBJ1-2	once
CATRAGGSSYEQYF	TGTGCCACCCGAGCGGGAGGTAGCTCCTACGAGCAGTACTTC	TRBD2	TRBV6-6	TRBJ2-7	.
CASSLGSVKNTGELFF	TGTGCCAGCAGCTTAGGTTCAGTTAAGAACACCGGGGAGCTGTTTTTT	.	TRBV7-2	TRBJ2-2	.
CAISSQGSTDTQYF	TGTGCCATCAGTAGTCAGGGTAGCACAGATACGCAGTATTTT	.	TRBV10-3	TRBJ2-3	.
CASSFIPKYSGSPSYEQYF	TGTGCCAGCAGTTTTATCCCGAAATATAGCGGGAGTCCATCCTACGAGCAGTACTTC	TRBD2	TRBV28	TRBJ2-7	.
CASSPHSYEQYF	TGTGCCAGCAGTCCACACTCCTACGAGCAGTACTTC	.	TRBV12-3/TRBV12-4	TRBJ2-7	.
CASSLSRSSTQYF	TGTGCCAGCAGCTTATCTCGTAGCAGTACGCAGTATTTT	.	TRBV7-2	TRBJ2-3	.
CSVGTTNYGYTF	TGCAGCGTTGGGACAACTAACTATGGCTACACCTTC	.	TRBV29-1	TRBJ1-2	.
CASSDETLVKDYRVQLYEQYF	TGCGCCAGCAGTGATGAAACGCTGGTCAAAGACTACCGGGTTCAGCTGTACGAGCAGTACTTC	.	TRBV10-1	TRBJ2-7	once
CASSQGQRGTEAFF	TGTGCCAGCTCACAAGGACAGAGGGGGACTGAAGCTTTCTTT	.	TRBV18	TRBJ1-1	.
CASSLSGPNSPLHF	TGCGCCAGCAGCTTGTCGGGTCCCAATTCACCCCTCCACTTT	.	TRBV5-1	TRBJ1-6	.
CASSQGFNEQFF	TGTGCCAGCAGTCAGGGTTTCAATGAGCAGTTCTTC	.	TRBV12-3/TRBV12-4	TRBJ2-1	.
CASSRSATISYEQYF	TGTGCCAGCAGCCGGAGCGCAACAATCTCCTACGAGCAGTACTTC	.	TRBV7-2	TRBJ2-7	.
CASSYRWTASYNEQFF	TGTGCCAGCAGTTACCGTTGGACAGCCTCCTACAATGAGCAGTTCTTC	.	TRBV6-5	TRBJ2-1	.
CASSLGGRQPQHF	TGCGCCAGCAGCCTGGGGGGGAGGCAGCCCCAGCATTTT	.	TRBV4-3	TRBJ1-5	.
CASSKTGGATTEQYF	TGCGCCAGCAGCAAAACAGGGGGCGCGACTACCGAGCAGTACTTC	TRBD1	TRBV5-1	TRBJ2-7	.
CASSPTGRGQPQHF	TGTGCCAGCAGTCCCACAGGGAGGGGTCAGCCCCAGCATTTT	.	TRBV6-5	TRBJ1-5	.
CASRQGLAGVETQYF	TGTGCCAGCAGACAGGGACTAGCGGGAGTTGAGACCCAGTACTTC	TRBD2	TRBV7-2	TRBJ2-5	.
CASSPTESSYNEQFF	TGTGCCAGCAGCCCAACAGAGAGCTCCTACAATGAGCAGTTCTTC	.	TRBV11-3	TRBJ2-1	once
CASSLARDRTYEQYF	TGTGCCAGCAGCTTAGCCAGGGACAGGACCTACGAGCAGTACTTC	TRBD1	TRBV7-2	TRBJ2-7	.
CASSALAGSGANVLTF	TGTGCCAGCAGCGCCCTCGCGGGCTCTGGGGCCAACGTCCTGACTTTC	.	TRBV9	TRBJ2-6	.
CASSTRQVFDEKLFF	TGTGCCAGTAGTACACGACAGGTGTTCGATGAAAAACTGTTTTTT	.	TRBV19	TRBJ1-4	.
CASSPHRGRPMNTEAFF	TGTGCCAGCAGCCCACACAGGGGCCGACCCATGAACACTGAAGCTTTCTTT	.	TRBV21-1	TRBJ1-1	.
CASSFRFGIYEQYF	TGTGCCAGCAGTTTTAGGTTCGGGATCTACGAGCAGTACTTC	.	TRBV27	TRBJ2-7	.
CASSQRYEQYF	TGTGCCAGCAGTCAACGTTACGAGCAGTACTTC	.	TRBV14	TRBJ2-7	.
CASSYWGANGYTF	TGTGCCAGCAGTTACTGGGGAGCCAATGGCTACACCTTC	.	TRBV6-5	TRBJ1-2	once
CASSNRAPNTEAFF	TGTGCCAGCTCGAACAGGGCCCCGAACACTGAAGCTTTCTTT	.	TRBV6-5	TRBJ1-1	.
CASSGQGGSRTNTEAFF	TGTGCCAGCAGTGGACAGGGGGGAAGTCGAACGAACACTGAAGCTTTCTTT	TRBD1	TRBV6-1	TRBJ1-1	.
CASIRDRGQAYGYTF	TGTGCCAGCATCCGTGACAGGGGGCAGGCCTATGGCTACACCTTC	TRBD1	TRBV6-5	TRBJ1-2	once
CAISESIYGGGSQPQHF	TGTGCCATCAGTGAGTCGATTTACGGCGGCGGGTCCCAGCCCCAGCATTTT	.	TRBV10-3	TRBJ1-5	few
CASSMSNSGNTIYF	TGCGCCAGCAGTATGAGTAACTCTGGAAACACCATATATTTT	.	TRBV5-1	TRBJ1-3	.
CASSYTTGGGTEAFF	TGTGCCAGCAGTTACACGACAGGGGGCGGAACTGAAGCTTTCTTT	TRBD1	TRBV7-9	TRBJ1-1	.
CASSPLRAGGFNEQFF	TGTGCCAGCAGCCCACTACGAGCGGGGGGGTTCAATGAGCAGTTCTTC	TRBD2	TRBV13	TRBJ2-1	.
CASRVGTAGNQPQHF	TGTGCCAGCAGGGTCGGGACAGCGGGCAATCAGCCCCAGCATTTT	TRBD1	TRBV2	TRBJ1-5	.
CASSLRTGNFDEQYF	TGTGCCAGCAGTTTACGGACAGGGAATTTCGACGAGCAGTACTTC	TRBD1	TRBV27	TRBJ2-7	once